Shown below are 21 T cell receptor beta chains from a single sample sequenced in a study of identifying expanded T cells in peripheral blood. This table comes from immunoSEQ multiplex PCR, and its TCRdb copy is limited to in-frame clones, with some not included. The sample records over 65,000 clones, about 90% being singletons. Sequenced sample: blood. All receptors come from a person aged 18 to 75 in good health.

As concerns this clone: The sample has other DNA sequences that encode this CDR3 too. The V call is TRBV30, the J call TRBJ1-5; possible D gene TRBD1, 6 bases. The CDR3 runs 13 residues. V was trimmed by 2 bases and J by 2 bases, leaving 7 bases between them. CDR1 is GTSNPN and CDR2 is SVGIG in the germline V gene (reference sequence). CDR3 coding DNA: TGTGCCTGGAGTAGACAGGGCAATCAGCCCCAGCATTTT. This gives the protein CAWSRQGNQPQHF.

CDR3 in amino acids: CASSLYEGRDEQYF. CDR3 nucleotides: TGTGCCAGCAGCTTGTACGAGGGACGCGACGAGCAGTACTTC. V usage is TRBV11-1 and J usage is TRBJ2-7; D possibly uses TRBD1 or TRBD2 (5 bases each). The CDR3 has 14 residues. V lost 3 bases to trimming and J lost 5 bases, with 14 bases between them. The germline V gene has CDR1 SGHAT and CDR2 FQDESV (reference sequence).

The J gene is TRBJ1-6, the V gene TRBV6-5; 7 bases align to TRBD1. V trimming: 2 bases; J trimming: 7 bases; junction bases outside the gene matches: 2. The CDR3 covers 14 residues. Germline values: CDR1 MNHEY, CDR2 SVGAGI. This CDR3 is CASSYDRANSPLHF. DNA for the CDR3: TGTGCCAGCAGTTACGACAGGGCGAATTCACCCCTCCACTTT.

The chain joins TRBV6-5 to TRBJ2-7, with D maybe TRBD2 (5 bases). V was pared by 3 bases and J by 2 bases, with 14 bases between. Germline CDR1 and CDR2: MNHEY and SVGAGI. The length of the CDR3 is 15 residues. The CDR3 sequence is CASSYSGKSAYEQYF. The CDR3 DNA reads as TGTGCCAGCAGTTATTCGGGGAAGTCGGCCTACGAGCAGTACTTC.

V and J are TRBV9 and TRBJ1-2, with TRBD1 identical over 7 bases. CDR1 and CDR2 from the germline V gene are SGDLS and YYNGEE. The CDR3 sequence is 15 residues long. Losses at the gene ends were 4 bases for V and 5 bases for J; bases not matched to a gene: 11. CDR3 region: CASSTGTAVEYGYTF. The DNA of the CDR3 is TGTGCCAGCAGCACAGGGACAGCGGTTGAGTATGGCTACACCTTC.

The J gene is TRBJ1-5, the V gene TRBV27; D unresolved. The germline CDR1 and CDR2 sequences are MNHEY and SMNVEV (reference sequence). The V end lost 3 bases, the J end lost 4 bases, and 7 bases lay between the germline ends. This CDR3 is built from 13 residues. The CDR3 DNA follows: TGTGCCAGCAGTTTTGGCACAAATCAGCCCCAGCATTTT. This sequence encodes CASSFGTNQPQHF.

The rearrangement links TRBV9 to TRBJ2-7, with 11 bases that match TRBD2. Germline CDR1 and CDR2: SGDLS and YYNGEE. Unmatched junction bases numbered 4, after V lost 0 bases and J lost 2 bases. This CDR3 contains 16 residues. This chain's CDR3 is CASSVDTSGSTYEQYF. The CDR3 DNA sequence: TGTGCCAGCAGCGTAGATACTAGCGGGAGTACCTACGAGCAGTACTTC.

The chain links TRBV19 to TRBJ1-2; perhaps TRBD1 as D (6 bases). The CDR3 loop spans 17 amino acids. Germline V CDR1 and CDR2: LNHDA, SQIVND (reference sequence). V was cut by 5 bases and J by 0 bases, with 19 bases left in between. The DNA for the CDR3 is TGTGCCAGTAGTGTAAACGGGGGGCTTGGGGCTAACTATGGCTACACCTTC. As protein: CASSVNGGLGANYGYTF. Combining the CDR3 with reference TRBV19 and TRBJ1-2 gives the whole variable domain DGGITQSPKYLFRKEGQNVTLSCEQNLNHDAMYWYRQDPGQGLRLIYYSQIVNDFQKGDIAEGYSVSREKKESFPLTVTSAQKNPTAFYLCASSVNGGLGANYGYTFGSGTRLTVV.

The chain is built from TRBV19 and TRBJ1-1, with a possible D match to TRBD1 (5 bases). CDR3 size: 14 residues. The V gene's germline CDR1 is LNHDA and CDR2 SQIVND (reference sequence). Trimming took off 7 bases at V and 1 base at J, with 13 bases between the two ends. CDR3 amino acids: CASTAGDRNTEAFF. The CDR3 nucleotides are TGTGCCAGTACCGCAGGTGACAGGAACACTGAAGCTTTCTTT. The variable domain in full, with the rest retrieved from reference TRBV19 and TRBJ1-1, is DGGITQSPKYLFRKEGQNVTLSCEQNLNHDAMYWYRQDPGQGLRLIYYSQIVNDFQKGDIAEGYSVSREKKESFPLTVTSAQKNPTAFYLCASTAGDRNTEAFFGQGTRLTVV.

V usage is TRBV18 and J usage is TRBJ1-1; D is unresolved. This CDR3 has 16 residues. V lost 2 bases and J 1 base, leaving 14 bases between the germline ends. The V gene's germline CDR1 is KGHSH and CDR2 LQKENI. CDR3 residues: CASSPGRHSGNTEAFF. CDR3 nucleotides: TGTGCCAGCTCACCAGGCAGACACTCGGGGAACACTGAAGCTTTCTTT.

This clone appeared a few times. The chain combines TRBV7-7 with TRBJ1-2; D gene ambiguous. Trimming left V 5 bases short and J 7 bases short, with 17 bases between. From germline, CDR1 is SSHAT and CDR2 FNYEAQ (reference sequence). There are 14 residues in the CDR3. CDR3 nucleotide sequence: TGTGCCAGCAGCGCGTCAGGTGGTGGCAGTGGCTACACCTTC. This codes for CASSASGGGSGYTF.

Only a few counts were recorded for this clone. The V and J genes are TRBV6-5 and TRBJ1-6, with 7 bases identical to TRBD1. V was clipped by 6 bases and J by 6 bases; unmatched bases: 8. Germline CDR1 is MNHEY and CDR2 is SVGAGI. The CDR3 contains 15 residues. The DNA of the CDR3 is TGTGCCAGCAGGTCCGAGGGGGCGTCTAATTCACCCCTCCACTTT. Amino acid sequence: CASRSEGASNSPLHF.

This sequence joins TRBV6-6 and TRBJ1-2, with a tentative D call TRBD1 (5 bases). Germline V lookup: CDR1 MNHNY, CDR2 SVGAGI (reference sequence). Between the trimmed V and J ends, which lost 7 bases and 5 bases, there was a span of 17 bases. The CDR3 is 14 residues long. In DNA, the CDR3 is TGTGCCAGCACCGCCCCGGAGGGACCTTATGGCTACACCTTC. Protein sequence: CASTAPEGPYGYTF.

There are a few counts of this clone. The genes are TRBV4-1 and TRBJ1-2; D is uncertain. Germline V gene lookup returns CDR1 MGHRA and CDR2 YSYEKL. The CDR3 totals 14 residues. V lost 4 bases to trimming and J lost 4 bases, with 13 bases between them. CDR3 in amino acids: CASSPLVQTYGYTF. CDR3 bases: TGCGCCAGCAGCCCATTAGTACAGACCTATGGCTACACCTTC.

This clone was seen a handful of times. The rearrangement joins TRBV2 to TRBJ1-1, with 9 positions matching TRBD1. Germline CDR1 SNHLY, CDR2 FYNNEI. The trim removed 6 bases at V and 1 base at J, leaving 3 bases unmatched. The CDR3 spans 14 residues. As DNA, the CDR3 is TGTGCCAGCAGGGGACAGGGAGGGAACACTGAAGCTTTCTTT. This codes for CASRGQGGNTEAFF.

The chain is built from TRBV29-1 and TRBJ1-3; 9 bases are a match to TRBD1. The J segment lost 2 bases and the V segment lost 7 bases, leaving 6 bases of the junction unmatched. The germline CDR1 and CDR2 sequences are SQVTM and ANQGSEA. The CDR3 runs to 14 residues. CDR3 sequence reads: CSARRQGAGNTIYF. The CDR3 bases are TGCAGCGCCCGTCGACAGGGGGCTGGAAACACCATATATTTT.

This rearrangement joins TRBV29-1 to TRBJ2-3; 10 bases agree with TRBD2. CDR1 SQVTM and CDR2 ANQGSEA come from the germline V gene. The V segment lost 7 bases and the J segment 6 bases; nucleotides outside the gene matches: 7. CDR3 length: 13 residues. The chain's CDR3 is CSAGSGRIDTQYF. The CDR3 DNA sequence: TGCAGCGCTGGTAGCGGGAGGATTGATACGCAGTATTTT.

This chain links TRBV10-3 with TRBJ2-1, with TRBD1 as a possible D gene (5 bases). Germline CDR1 is ENHRY and CDR2 is SYGVKD. The CDR3 is made up of 14 amino acids. Trimming removed 8 bases from V and 0 bases from J, with 11 bases in between. Written as DNA, the CDR3 is TGTGCCATCCAGGGCCGGAGCTCCTACAATGAGCAGTTCTTC. The encoded protein is CAIQGRSSYNEQFF.

CDR3 region: CASSFGGASNQPQHF. The CDR3 bases are TGCGCCAGCAGCTTTGGGGGGGCTAGCAATCAGCCCCAGCATTTT. V and J are TRBV5-1 and TRBJ1-5, with D perhaps matching TRBD1 (6 bases). Deletions cut 2 bases from V and 0 bases from J, with 9 bases between. The CDR3 has 15 residues. Looked up from germline, CDR1 is SGHRS and CDR2 is YFSETQ.

The chain employs TRBV7-9 and TRBJ2-5; D is uncertain. The germline V and J ends were trimmed by 2 bases and 2 bases, with 9 bases remaining between them. Germline V gene data show CDR1 as SEHNR and CDR2 as FQNEAQ (reference sequence). The CDR3 covers 14 residues. The CDR3 DNA reads TGTGCCAGCAGCTTAATCACCGAACAAGAGACCCAGTACTTC. Translation: CASSLITEQETQYF.

This clone was seen once. The chain recombines TRBV9 with TRBJ1-1, with no clear D. The length of the CDR3 is 15 residues. CDR1 and CDR2 (germline): SGDLS, YYNGEE. Trimming took off 2 bases at V and 7 bases at J, with 18 bases between the two ends. The CDR3 sequence: CASSVLGRHLDEAFF. The CDR3 nucleotides are TGTGCCAGCAGCGTCTTAGGTAGGCATCTCGATGAAGCTTTCTTT.